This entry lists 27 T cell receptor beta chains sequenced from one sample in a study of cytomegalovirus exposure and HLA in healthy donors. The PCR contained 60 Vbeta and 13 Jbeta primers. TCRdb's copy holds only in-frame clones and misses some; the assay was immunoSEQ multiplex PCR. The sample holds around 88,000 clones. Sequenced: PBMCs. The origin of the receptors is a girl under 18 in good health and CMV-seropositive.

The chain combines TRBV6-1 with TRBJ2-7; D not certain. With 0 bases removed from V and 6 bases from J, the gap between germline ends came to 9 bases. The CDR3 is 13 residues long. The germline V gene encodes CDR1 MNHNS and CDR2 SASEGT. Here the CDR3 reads CASSEAGRGEQYF. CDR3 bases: TGTGCCAGCAGTGAAGCTGGCAGAGGCGAGCAGTACTTC.

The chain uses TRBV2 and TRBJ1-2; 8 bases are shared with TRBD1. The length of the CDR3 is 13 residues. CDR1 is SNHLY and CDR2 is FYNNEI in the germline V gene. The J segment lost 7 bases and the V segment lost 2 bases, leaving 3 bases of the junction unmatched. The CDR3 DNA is TGTGCCAGCAGTGAACAGGGGGCGAGTGGCTACACCTTC. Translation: CASSEQGASGYTF.

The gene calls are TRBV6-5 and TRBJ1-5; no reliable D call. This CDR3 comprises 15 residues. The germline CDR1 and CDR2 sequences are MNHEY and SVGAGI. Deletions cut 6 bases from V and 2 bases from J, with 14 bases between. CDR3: CASREEAGGNQPQHF. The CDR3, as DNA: TGTGCCAGCAGGGAGGAGGCTGGGGGCAATCAGCCCCAGCATTTT.

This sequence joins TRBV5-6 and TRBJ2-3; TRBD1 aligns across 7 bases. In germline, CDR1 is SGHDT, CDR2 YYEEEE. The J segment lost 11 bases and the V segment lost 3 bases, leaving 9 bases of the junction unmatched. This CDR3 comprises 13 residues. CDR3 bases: TGTGCCAGCAGCTCGGATTACGGGACAGAGCAGTATTTT. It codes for CASSSDYGTEQYF.

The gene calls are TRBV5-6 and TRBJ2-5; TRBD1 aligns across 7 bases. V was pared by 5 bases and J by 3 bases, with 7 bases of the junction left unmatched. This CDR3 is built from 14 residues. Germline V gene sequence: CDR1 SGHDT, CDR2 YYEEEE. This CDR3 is CASSQQGQEETQYF. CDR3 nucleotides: TGTGCCAGCAGTCAACAGGGGCAGGAAGAGACCCAGTACTTC.

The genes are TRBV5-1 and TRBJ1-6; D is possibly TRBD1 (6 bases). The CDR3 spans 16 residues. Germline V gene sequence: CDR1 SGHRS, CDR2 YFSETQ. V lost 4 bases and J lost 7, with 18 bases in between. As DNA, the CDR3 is TGCGCCAGCAGCAGGTCCAGGGGAGTTGAGAATTCACCCCTCCACTTT. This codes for CASSRSRGVENSPLHF.

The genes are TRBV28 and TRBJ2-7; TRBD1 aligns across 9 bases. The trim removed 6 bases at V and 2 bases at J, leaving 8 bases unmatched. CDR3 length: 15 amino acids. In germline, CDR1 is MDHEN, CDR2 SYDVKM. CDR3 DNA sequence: TGTGCCAGCAGGATGACAGGGGGAATGACCTACGAGCAGTACGTC. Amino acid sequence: CASRMTGGMTYEQYV.

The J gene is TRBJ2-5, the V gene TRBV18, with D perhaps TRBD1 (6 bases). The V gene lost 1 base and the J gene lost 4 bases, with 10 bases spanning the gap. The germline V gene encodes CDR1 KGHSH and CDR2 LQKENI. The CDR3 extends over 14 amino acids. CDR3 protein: CASSPQGGAETQYF. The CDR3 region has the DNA TGTGCCAGCTCACCACAAGGGGGAGCAGAGACCCAGTACTTC. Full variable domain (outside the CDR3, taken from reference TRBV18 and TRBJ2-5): NAGVMQNPRHLVRRRGQEARLRCSPMKGHSHVYWYRQLPEEGLKFMVYLQKENIIDESGMPKERFSAEFPKEGPSILRIQQVVRGDSAAYFCASSPQGGAETQYFGPGTRLLVL.

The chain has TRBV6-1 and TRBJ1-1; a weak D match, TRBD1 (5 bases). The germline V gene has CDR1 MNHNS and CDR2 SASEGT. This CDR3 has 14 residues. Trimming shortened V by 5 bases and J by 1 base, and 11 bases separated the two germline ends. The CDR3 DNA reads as TGTGCCAGCAGTCATACGGGGGAGAACACTGAAGCTTTCTTT. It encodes CASSHTGENTEAFF.

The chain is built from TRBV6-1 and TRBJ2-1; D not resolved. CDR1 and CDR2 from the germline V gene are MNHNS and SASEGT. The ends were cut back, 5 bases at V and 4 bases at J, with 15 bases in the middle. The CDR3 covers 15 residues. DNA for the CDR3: TGTGCCAGCAGTCCCCAGGCCGAGCCTTACAATGAGCAGTTCTTC. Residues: CASSPQAEPYNEQFF.

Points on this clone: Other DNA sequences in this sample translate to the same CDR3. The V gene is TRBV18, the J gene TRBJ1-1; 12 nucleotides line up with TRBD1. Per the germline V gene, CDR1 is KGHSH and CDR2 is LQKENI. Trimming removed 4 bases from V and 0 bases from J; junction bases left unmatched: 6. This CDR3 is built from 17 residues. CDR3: CASSQGTGGELNTEAFF. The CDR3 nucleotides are TGTGCCAGCTCACAGGGGACAGGGGGCGAGTTGAACACTGAAGCTTTCTTT.

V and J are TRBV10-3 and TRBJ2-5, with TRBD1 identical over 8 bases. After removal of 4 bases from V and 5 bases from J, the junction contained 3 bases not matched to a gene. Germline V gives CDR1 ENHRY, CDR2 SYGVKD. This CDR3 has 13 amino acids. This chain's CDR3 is CAISGTGLETQYF. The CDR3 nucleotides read TGTGCCATCAGTGGGACAGGGCTGGAGACCCAGTACTTC.

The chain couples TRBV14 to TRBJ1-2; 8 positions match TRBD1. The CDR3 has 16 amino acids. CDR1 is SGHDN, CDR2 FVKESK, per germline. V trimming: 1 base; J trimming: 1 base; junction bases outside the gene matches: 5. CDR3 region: CASSQVWTGNNYGYTF. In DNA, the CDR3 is TGTGCCAGCAGCCAAGTTTGGACAGGGAATAACTATGGCTACACCTTC.

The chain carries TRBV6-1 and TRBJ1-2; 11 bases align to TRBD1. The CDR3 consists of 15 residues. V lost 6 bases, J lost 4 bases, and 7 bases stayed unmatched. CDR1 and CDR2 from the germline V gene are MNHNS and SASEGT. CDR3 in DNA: TGTGCCAGCAGCCCGGACAGGGGGCCCAGCTATGGCTACACCTTC. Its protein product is CASSPDRGPSYGYTF.

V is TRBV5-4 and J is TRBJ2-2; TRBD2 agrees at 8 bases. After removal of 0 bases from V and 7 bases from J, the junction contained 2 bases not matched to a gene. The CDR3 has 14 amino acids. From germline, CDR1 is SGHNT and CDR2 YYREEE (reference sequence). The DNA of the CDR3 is TGTGCCAGCAGCTTGGCGGGGGGGGACGGGGAGCTGTTTTTT. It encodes CASSLAGGDGELFF.

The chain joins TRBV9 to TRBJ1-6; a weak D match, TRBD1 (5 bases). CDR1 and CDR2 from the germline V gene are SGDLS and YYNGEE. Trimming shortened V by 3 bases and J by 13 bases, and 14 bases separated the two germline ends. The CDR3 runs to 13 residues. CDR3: CASSGQGGNPLHF. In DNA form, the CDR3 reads TGTGCCAGCAGCGGCCAGGGTGGTAATCCCCTCCACTTT.

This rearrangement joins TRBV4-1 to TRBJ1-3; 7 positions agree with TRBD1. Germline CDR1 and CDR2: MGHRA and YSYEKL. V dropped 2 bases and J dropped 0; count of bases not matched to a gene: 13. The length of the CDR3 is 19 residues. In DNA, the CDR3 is TGCGCCAGCAGCCAAAGAATTTTCCGACAGGGAAACTCTGGAAACACCATATATTTT. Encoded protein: CASSQRIFRQGNSGNTIYF.

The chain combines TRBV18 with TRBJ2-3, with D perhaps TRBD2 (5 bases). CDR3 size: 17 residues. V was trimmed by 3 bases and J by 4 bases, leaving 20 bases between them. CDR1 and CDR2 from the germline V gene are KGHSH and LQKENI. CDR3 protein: CASSPSVGGFYPDTQYF. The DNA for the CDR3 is TGTGCCAGCTCACCGTCCGTAGGCGGGTTTTATCCAGATACGCAGTATTTT.

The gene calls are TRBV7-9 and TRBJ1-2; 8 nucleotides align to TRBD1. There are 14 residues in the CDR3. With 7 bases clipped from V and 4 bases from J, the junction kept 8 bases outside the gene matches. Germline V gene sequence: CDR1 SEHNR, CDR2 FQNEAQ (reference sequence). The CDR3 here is CASNKLQGGYGYTF. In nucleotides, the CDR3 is TGTGCCAGCAACAAACTACAGGGGGGCTATGGCTACACCTTC. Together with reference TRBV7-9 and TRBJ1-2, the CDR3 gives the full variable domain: DTGVSQNPRHKITKRGQNVTFRCDPISEHNRLYWYRQTLGQGPEFLTYFQNEAQLEKSRLLSDRFSAERPKGSFSTLEIQRTEQGDSAMYLCASNKLQGGYGYTFGSGTRLTVV.

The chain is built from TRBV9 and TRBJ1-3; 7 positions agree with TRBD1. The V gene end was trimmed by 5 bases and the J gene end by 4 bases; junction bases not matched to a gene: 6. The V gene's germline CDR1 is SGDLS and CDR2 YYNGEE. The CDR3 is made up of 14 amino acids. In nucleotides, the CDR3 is TGTGCCAGCAGTCCTACAGGGGTCGGAAACACCATATATTTT. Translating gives CASSPTGVGNTIYF.

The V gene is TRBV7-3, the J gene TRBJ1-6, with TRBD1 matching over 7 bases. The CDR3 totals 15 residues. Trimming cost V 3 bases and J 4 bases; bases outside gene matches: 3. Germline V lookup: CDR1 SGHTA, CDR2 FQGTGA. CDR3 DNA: TGTGCCAGCAGCTTGGGACAGACTTATAATTCACCCCTCCACTTT. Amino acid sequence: CASSLGQTYNSPLHF.

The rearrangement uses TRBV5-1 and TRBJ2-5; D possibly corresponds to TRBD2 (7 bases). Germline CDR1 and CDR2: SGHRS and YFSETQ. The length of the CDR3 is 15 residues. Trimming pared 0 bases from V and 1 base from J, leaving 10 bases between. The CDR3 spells CASSLGGGGQETQYF. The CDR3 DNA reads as TGCGCCAGCAGCTTGGGAGGGGGGGGCCAAGAGACCCAGTACTTC.

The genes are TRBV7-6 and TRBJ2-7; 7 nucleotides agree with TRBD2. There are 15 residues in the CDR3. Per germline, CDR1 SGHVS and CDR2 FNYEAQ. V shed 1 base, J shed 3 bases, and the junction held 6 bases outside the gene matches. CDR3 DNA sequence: TGTGCCAGCAGCTTAGGTGGGGGAGGGTACTACGAGCAGTACTTC. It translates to CASSLGGGGYYEQYF. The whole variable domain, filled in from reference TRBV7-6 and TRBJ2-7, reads GAGVSQSPRYKVTKRGQDVALRCDPISGHVSLYWYRQALGQGPEFLTYFNYEAQQDKSGLPNDRFSAERPEGSISTLTIQRTEQRDSAMYRCASSLGGGGYYEQYFGPGTRLTVT.

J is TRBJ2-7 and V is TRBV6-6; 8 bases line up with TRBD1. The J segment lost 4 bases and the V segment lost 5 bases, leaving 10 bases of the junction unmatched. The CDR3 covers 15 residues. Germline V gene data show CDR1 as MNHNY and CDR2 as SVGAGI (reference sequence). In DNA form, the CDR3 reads TGTGCCAGCAGTCAAAACTACGGGACAGGTTACGAGCAGTACTTC. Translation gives CASSQNYGTGYEQYF.

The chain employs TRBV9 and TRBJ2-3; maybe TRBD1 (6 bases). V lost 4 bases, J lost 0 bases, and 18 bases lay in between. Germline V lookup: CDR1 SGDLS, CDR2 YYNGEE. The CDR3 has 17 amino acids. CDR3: CASSPGVRDPSTDTQYF. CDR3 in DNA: TGTGCCAGCAGCCCAGGGGTTAGGGACCCTAGCACAGATACGCAGTATTTT. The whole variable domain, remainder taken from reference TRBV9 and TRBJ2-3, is DSGVTQTPKHLITATGQRVTLRCSPRSGDLSVYWYQQSLDQGLQFLIQYYNGEERAKGNILERFSAQQFPDLHSELNLSSLELGDSALYFCASSPGVRDPSTDTQYFGPGTRLTVL.

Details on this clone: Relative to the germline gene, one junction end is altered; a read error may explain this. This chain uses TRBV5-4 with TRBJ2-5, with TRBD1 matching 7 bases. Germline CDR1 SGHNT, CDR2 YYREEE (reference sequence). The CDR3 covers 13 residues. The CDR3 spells CASSPGTEENQYF. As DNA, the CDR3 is TGTGCCAGCAGCCCCGGGACAGAGGAGAACCAGTACTTC.

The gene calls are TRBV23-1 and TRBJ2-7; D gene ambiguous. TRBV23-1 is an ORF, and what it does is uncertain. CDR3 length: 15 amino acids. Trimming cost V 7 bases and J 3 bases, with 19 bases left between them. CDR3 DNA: TGCGCCAGCAATCTCGCAAAGGTGCCCTACTACGAGCAGTACGTC. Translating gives CASNLAKVPYYEQYV.